This paragraph covers one T cell receptor (beta chain) sequence. Sequencing used immunoSEQ multiplex PCR; TCRdb keeps in-frame clones, though not all of them. Of about 36,000 clones listed, approximately 93% are singletons. The entry originates in a study of T cell changes during pregnancy in multiple sclerosis. The germline V gene has CDR1 SQVTM and CDR2 ANQGSEA. The CDR3 runs to 9 residues. V lost 7 bases to trimming and J lost 11 bases, with 11 bases between them. The starting material was CD4+ T cells from peripheral blood mononuclear cells, obtained in the first trimester of pregnancy. V and J are TRBV29-1 and TRBJ1-1; perhaps TRBD1 as D (6 bases). This sequence was found in a female donor with multiple sclerosis, enrolled in a pregnancy study. The DNA of the CDR3 is TGCAGCGGCGGGGGGGGCGCTTTCTTT. Encoded protein: CSGGGGAFF.